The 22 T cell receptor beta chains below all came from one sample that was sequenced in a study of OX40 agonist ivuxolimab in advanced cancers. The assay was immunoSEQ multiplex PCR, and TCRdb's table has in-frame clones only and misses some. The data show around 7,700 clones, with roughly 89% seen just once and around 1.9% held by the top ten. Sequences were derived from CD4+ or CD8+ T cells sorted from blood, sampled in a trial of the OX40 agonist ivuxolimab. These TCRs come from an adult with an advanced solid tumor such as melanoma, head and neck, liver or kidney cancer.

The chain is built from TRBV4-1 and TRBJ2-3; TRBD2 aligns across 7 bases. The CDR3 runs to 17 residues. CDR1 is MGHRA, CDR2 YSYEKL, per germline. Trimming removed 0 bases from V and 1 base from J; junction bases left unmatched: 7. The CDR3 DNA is TGCGCCAGCAGCCAAGATGGTGGAGCGGGACGCACAGATACGCAGTATTTT. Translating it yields CASSQDGGAGRTDTQYF.

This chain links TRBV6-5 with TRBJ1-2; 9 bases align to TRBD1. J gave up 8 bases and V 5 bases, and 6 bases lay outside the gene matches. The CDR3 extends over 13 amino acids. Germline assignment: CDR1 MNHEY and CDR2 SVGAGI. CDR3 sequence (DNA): TGTGCCAGCAGTGGGGACAGGGCCCTCGGCTACACCTTC. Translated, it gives CASSGDRALGYTF.

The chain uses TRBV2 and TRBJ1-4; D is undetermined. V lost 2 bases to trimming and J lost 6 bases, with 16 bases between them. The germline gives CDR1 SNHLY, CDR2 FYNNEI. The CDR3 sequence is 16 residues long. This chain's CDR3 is CASSELSGREYEKLFF. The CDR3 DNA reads TGTGCCAGCAGTGAATTGTCGGGGAGGGAGTATGAAAAACTGTTTTTT.

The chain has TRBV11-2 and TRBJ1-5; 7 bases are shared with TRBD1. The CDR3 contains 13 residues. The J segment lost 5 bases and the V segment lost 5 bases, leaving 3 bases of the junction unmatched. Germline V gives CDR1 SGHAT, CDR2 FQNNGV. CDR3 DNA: TGTGCCAGCAGCCCTCAGGGGGATCAGCCCCAGCATTTT. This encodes CASSPQGDQPQHF.

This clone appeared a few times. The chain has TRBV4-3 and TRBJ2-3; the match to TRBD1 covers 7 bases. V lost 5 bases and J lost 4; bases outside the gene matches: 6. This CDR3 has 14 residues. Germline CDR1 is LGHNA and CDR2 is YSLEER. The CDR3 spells CASSNGQGADTQYF. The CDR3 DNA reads TGCGCCAGCAGCAACGGGCAGGGGGCAGATACGCAGTATTTT.

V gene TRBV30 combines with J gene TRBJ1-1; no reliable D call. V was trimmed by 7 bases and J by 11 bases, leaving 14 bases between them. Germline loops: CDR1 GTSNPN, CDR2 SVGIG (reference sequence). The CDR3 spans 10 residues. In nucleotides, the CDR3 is TGTGCCTCTTTTGACCAAACCGCTTTCTTT. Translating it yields CASFDQTAFF.

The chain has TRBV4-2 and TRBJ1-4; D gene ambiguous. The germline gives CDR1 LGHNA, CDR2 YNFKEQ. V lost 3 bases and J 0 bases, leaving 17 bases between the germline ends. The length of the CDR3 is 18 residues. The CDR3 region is CASSQGKQMRATNEKLFF. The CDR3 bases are TGTGCCAGCAGCCAGGGGAAACAGATGAGGGCAACTAATGAAAAACTGTTTTTT.

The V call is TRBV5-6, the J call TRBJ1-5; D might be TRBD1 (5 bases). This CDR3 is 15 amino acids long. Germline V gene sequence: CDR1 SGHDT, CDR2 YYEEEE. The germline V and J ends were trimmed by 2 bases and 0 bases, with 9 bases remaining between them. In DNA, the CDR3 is TGTGCCAGCAGCTTAGGGGTGTATAGCAATCAGCCCCAGCATTTT. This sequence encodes CASSLGVYSNQPQHF.

CDR3 nucleotides: TGTGCCAGCAGCGTAGATCCGACGGCTAGCACAGATACGCAGTATTTT. This sequence encodes CASSVDPTASTDTQYF. The rearrangement links TRBV9 to TRBJ2-3; D ambiguous. V was pared by 0 bases and J by 0 bases, with 11 bases between. This CDR3 contains 16 residues. Germline assignment: CDR1 SGDLS and CDR2 YYNGEE.

CDR3 DNA: TGTGCCATCAGTGAGTCGTTGGGGACAGCTTCTGAGCAGTACTTC. It is translated as CAISESLGTASEQYF. The chain employs TRBV10-3 and TRBJ2-7, with TRBD1 matching 7 bases. Germline values: CDR1 ENHRY, CDR2 SYGVKD. Unmatched junction bases numbered 9, after V lost 0 bases and J lost 7 bases. The length of the CDR3 is 15 residues.

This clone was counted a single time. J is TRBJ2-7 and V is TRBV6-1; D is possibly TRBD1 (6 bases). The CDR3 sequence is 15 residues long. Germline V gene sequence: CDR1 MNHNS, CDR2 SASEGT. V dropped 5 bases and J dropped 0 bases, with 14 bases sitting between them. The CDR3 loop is CASSPLGADSYEQYF. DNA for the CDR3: TGTGCCAGCAGTCCTCTGGGGGCGGACTCCTACGAGCAGTACTTC.

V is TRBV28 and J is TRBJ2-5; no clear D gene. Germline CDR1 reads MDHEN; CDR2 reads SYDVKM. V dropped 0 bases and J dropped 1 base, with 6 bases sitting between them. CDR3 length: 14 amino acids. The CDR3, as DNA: TGTGCCAGCAGTTTATGGGGTTTCCAAGAGACCCAGTACTTC. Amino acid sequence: CASSLWGFQETQYF.

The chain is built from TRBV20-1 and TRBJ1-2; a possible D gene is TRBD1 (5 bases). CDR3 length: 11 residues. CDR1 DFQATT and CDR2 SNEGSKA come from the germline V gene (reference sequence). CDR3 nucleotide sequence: TGCAATAGCTGGGGGAACTATGGCTACACCTTC. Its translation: CNSWGNYGYTF.

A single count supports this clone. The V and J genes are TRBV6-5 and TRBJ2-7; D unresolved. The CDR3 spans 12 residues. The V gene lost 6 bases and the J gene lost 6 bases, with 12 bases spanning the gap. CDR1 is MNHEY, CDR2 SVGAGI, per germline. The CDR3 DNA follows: TGTGCCAGCAGCACACGAAACGGCGAGCAGTACTTC. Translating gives CASSTRNGEQYF.

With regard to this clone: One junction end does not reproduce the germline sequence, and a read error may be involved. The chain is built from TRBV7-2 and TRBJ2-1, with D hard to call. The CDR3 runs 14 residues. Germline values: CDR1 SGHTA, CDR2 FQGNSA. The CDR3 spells CASSLQSGRRFFLF. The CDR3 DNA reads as TGTGCCAGCAGCCTCCAGTCCGGGCGGCGGTTTTTCCTCTTC.

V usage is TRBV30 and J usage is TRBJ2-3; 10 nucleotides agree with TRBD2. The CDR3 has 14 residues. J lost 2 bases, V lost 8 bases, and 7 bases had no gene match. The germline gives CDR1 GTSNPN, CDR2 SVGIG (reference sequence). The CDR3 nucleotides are TGTGCCAGTCGACTAGCGGGTTTCACAGATACGCAGTATTTT. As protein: CASRLAGFTDTQYF.

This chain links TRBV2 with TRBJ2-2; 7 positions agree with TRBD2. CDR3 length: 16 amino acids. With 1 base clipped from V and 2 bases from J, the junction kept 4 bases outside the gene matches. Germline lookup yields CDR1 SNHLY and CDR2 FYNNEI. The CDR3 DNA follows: TGTGCCAGCAGTGAAGGGACTAGACTCAACACCGGGGAGCTGTTTTTT. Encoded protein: CASSEGTRLNTGELFF.

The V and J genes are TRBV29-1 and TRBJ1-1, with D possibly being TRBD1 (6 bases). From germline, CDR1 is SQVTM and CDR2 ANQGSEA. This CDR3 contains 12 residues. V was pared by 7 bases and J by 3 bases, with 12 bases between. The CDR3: CSGAQGYTEAFF. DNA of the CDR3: TGCAGCGGTGCCCAGGGGTACACTGAAGCTTTCTTT.

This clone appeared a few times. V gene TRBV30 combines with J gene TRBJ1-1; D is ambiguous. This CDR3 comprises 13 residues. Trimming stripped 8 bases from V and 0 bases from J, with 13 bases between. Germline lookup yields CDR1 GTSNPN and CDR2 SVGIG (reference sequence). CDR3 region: CALKRAVNTEAFF. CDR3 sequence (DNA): TGTGCCCTAAAACGGGCGGTGAACACTGAAGCTTTCTTT.

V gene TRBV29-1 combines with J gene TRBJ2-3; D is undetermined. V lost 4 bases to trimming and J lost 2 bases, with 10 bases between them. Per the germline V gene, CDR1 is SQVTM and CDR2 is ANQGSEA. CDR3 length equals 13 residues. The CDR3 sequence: CSVASPPTDTQYF. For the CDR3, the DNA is TGCAGCGTTGCTTCCCCCCCCACAGATACGCAGTATTTT.

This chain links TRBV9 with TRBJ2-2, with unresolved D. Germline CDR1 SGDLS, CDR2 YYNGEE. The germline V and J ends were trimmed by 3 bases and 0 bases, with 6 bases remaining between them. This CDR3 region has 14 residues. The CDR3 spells CASSASSNTGELFF. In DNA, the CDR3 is TGTGCCAGCAGCGCCTCGTCGAACACCGGGGAGCTGTTTTTT. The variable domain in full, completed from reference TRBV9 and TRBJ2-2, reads DSGVTQTPKHLITATGQRVTLRCSPRSGDLSVYWYQQSLDQGLQFLIQYYNGEERAKGNILERFSAQQFPDLHSELNLSSLELGDSALYFCASSASSNTGELFFGEGSRLTVL.

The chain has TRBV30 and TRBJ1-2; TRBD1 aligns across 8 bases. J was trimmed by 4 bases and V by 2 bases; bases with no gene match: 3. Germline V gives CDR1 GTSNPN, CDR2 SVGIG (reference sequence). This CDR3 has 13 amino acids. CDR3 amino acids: CAWSRDRPYGYTF. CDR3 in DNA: TGTGCCTGGAGTAGGGACAGGCCCTATGGCTACACCTTC. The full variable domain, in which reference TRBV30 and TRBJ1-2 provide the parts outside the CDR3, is SQTIHQWPATLVQPVGSPLSLECTVEGTSNPNLYWYRQAAGRGLQLLFYSVGIGQISSEVPQNLSASRPQDRQFILSSKKLLLSDSGFYLCAWSRDRPYGYTFGSGTRLTVV.